The clone carrying this T cell receptor beta chain was counted once. The antigen remains undetermined. In replicate PCRs of sorted subsets, about 220 ng DNA, about 30,000 T cell genomes, was used. Authors' processing steps: Junction-only sequences without quality scores were provided by ImmunoSEQ, so filtering was different. Using immunoSEQ multiplex PCR, the repertoire was profiled, and TCRdb retains in-frame clones only, with some absent. V and J calls and clone size are copied from that table; D and trimming were computed from the DNA. The table records about 580,000 clones, roughly 98% of them present only once. The naive CD8 subset, CD45RO-negative cells positively selected for CCR7, excluded terminally differentiated effector memory CD45RA+ cells. This entry comes from a study of shared clonotypes between healthy human individuals. The V gene's germline CDR1 is SGHRS and CDR2 YFSETQ. V lost 1 base to trimming and J lost 5 bases, with 18 bases between them. The CDR3 totals 17 residues.

General study points: Several donors had approximately 4.6% of their naive CD4 clonotypes in common.

Sequencing used naive CD8+ T cells sorted from blood. The V and J genes are TRBV5-1 and TRBJ2-2; possibly TRBD1 or TRBD2 for D (6 bases each). The receptor comes from a man aged 25-45 years in good health. In DNA, the CDR3 is TGCGCCAGCAGCTTGTCGGTGGGGGGCGGCGAGACCGGGGAGCTGTTTTTT. The encoded protein is CASSLSVGGGETGELFF. The full variable domain, completed using reference TRBV5-1 and TRBJ2-2, is KAGVTQTPRYLIKTRGQQVTLSCSPISGHRSVSWYQQTPGQGLQFLFEYFSETQRNKGNFPGRFSGRQFSNSRSEMNVSTLELGDSALYLCASSLSVGGGETGELFFGEGSRLTVL.